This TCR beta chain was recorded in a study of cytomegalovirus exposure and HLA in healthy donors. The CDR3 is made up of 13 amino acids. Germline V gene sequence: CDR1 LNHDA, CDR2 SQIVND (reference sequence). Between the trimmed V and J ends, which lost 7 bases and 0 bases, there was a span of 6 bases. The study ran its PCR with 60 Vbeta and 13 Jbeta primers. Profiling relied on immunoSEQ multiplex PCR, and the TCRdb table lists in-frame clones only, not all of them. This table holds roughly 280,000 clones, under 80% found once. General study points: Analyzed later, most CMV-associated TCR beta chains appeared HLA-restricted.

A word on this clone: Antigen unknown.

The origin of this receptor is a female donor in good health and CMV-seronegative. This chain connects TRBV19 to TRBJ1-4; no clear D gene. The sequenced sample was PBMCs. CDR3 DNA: TGTGCCAGTACCGTAGCAACTAATGAAAAACTGTTTTTT. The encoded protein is CASTVATNEKLFF.